This T cell receptor beta chain was found in a study of CD8 T cells in Susac syndrome. With random hexamers, 0.5 to 1 ug RNA was reverse transcribed. Each CDR3 protein is one row after TCRdb ran MiXCR on the immunoSEQ multiplex PCR reads. The profile shows about 180,000 distinct CDR3 sequences, 85% to 95% of them singletons. V was trimmed by 3 bases and J by 4 bases, leaving 10 bases between them. The V gene's germline CDR1 is DFQATT and CDR2 SNEGSKA (reference sequence). CDR3 length: 13 amino acids. Blood CD8+ and CD4+ T cells underwent high-throughput TCR beta sequencing. The genes are TRBV20-1 and TRBJ1-5; D possibly corresponds to TRBD1 (5 bases). The receptor comes from a human donor with multiple sclerosis. The material sequenced was CD8+ T cells from PBMCs. Here the CDR3 reads CSASDSLNQPQHF. The CDR3 DNA is TGCAGTGCTAGCGACAGTCTAAATCAGCCCCAGCATTTT.